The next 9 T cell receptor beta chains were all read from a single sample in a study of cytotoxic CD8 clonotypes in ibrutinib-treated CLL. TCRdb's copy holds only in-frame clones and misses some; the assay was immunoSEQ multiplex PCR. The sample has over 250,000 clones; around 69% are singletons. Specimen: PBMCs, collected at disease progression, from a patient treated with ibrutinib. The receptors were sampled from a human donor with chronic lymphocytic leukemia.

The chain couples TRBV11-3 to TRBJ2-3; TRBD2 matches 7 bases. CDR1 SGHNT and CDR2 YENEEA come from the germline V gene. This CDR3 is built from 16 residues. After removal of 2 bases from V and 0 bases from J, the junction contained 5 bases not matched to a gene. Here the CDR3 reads CASSLRTGGSTDTQYF. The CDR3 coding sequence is TGTGCCAGCAGCTTACGGACGGGGGGAAGCACAGATACGCAGTATTTT.

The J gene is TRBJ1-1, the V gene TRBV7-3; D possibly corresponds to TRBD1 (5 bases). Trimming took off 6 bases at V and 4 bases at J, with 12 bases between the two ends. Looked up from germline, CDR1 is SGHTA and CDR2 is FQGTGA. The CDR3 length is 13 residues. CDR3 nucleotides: TGTGCCAGCAGATTAGGGGTAACCACTGAAGCTTTCTTT. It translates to CASRLGVTTEAFF.

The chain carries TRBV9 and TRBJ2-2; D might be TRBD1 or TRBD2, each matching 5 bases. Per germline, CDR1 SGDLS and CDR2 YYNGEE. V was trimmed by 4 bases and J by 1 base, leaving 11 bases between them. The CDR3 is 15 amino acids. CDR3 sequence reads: CASSSRGLNTGELFF. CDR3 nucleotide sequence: TGTGCCAGCAGCTCCCGGGGCCTGAACACCGGGGAGCTGTTTTTT.

CDR3 residues: CASSLDTRPYEQYF. DNA for the CDR3: TGTGCCAGCAGCTTAGACACAAGACCCTACGAGCAGTACTTC. The chain employs TRBV11-2 and TRBJ2-7; D remains unclear. The germline CDR1 and CDR2 sequences are SGHAT and FQNNGV. The CDR3 length is 14 residues. With 0 bases removed from V and 2 bases from J, the gap between germline ends came to 8 bases.

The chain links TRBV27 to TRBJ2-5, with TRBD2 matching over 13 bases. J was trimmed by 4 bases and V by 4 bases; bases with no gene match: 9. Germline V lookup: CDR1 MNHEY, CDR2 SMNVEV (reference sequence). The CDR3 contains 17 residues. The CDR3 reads CASSSLAGGLRGETQYF. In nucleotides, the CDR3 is TGTGCCAGCAGTTCACTAGCGGGAGGGCTTCGTGGAGAGACCCAGTACTTC.

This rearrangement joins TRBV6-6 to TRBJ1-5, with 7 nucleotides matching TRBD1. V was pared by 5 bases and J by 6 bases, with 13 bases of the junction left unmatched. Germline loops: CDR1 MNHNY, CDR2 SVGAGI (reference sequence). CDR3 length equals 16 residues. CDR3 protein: CASSRGDSWLSQPQHF. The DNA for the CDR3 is TGTGCCAGCAGTCGCGGGGACAGTTGGTTGAGTCAGCCCCAGCATTTT.

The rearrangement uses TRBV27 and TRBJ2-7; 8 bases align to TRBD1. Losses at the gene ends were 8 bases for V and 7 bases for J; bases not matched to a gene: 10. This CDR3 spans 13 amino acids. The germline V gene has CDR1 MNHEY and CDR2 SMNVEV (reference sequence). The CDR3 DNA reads TGTGCCAGCGGACAGGGTTTTCTGGGGGAGCAGTACTTC. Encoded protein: CASGQGFLGEQYF.

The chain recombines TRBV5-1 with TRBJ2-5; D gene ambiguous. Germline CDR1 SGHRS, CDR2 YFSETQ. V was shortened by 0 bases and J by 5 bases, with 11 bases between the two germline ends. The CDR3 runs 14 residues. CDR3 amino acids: CASSLGVPSETQYF. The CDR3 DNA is TGCGCCAGCAGCTTGGGGGTACCTTCGGAGACCCAGTACTTC.

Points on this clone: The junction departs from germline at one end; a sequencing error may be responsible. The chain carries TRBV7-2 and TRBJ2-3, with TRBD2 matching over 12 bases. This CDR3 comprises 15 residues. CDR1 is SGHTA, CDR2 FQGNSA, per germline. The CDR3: CASSLAGGISDTQYF. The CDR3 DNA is TGTGCCAGCAGCCTAGCGGGGGGGATTTCGGATACGCAGTATTTT.